This TCR beta chain was captured by sequencing in a study of cytomegalovirus exposure and HLA in healthy donors. Overall study findings and caveats: The tendency of first-cohort TCR clusters to co-occur in the roughly 110 validation repertoires was identified by a subsequent analysis. The authors listed about 170 TCR beta chains as cytomegalovirus-associated.

The protocol was immunoSEQ multiplex PCR, while the TCRdb copy is restricted to in-frame clones and leaves out a portion. In the table there are 60,000 to 85,000 clones, about 94% of which are singletons. In the case of this clone: Its antigen is not known.

The CDR3 has 14 amino acids. V lost 2 bases and J lost 2; bases outside the gene matches: 3. CDR1 and CDR2 (germline): MNHEY, SMNVEV (reference sequence). This chain joins TRBV27 and TRBJ2-7; 7 bases match TRBD1. Sequenced sample: PBMCs. This clonotype originated in a man aged 18 to 29 in good health and CMV-seropositive. As DNA, the CDR3 is TGTGCCAGCAGTTTAGGGACAGATACCTACGAGCAGTACTTC. Amino acid sequence: CASSLGTDTYEQYF.